The entry below describes one TCR beta chain. Germline V CDR1 and CDR2: MGHRA, YSYEKL. This CDR3 is 18 amino acids long. Trimming removed 0 bases at V and 3 bases at J, with 18 bases between. Unique molecular identifiers tagged the TCRbeta library. TCRdb redid the calling of the PCR reads with MiXCR, one entry per CDR3 protein. The sample lists hundreds of thousands of distinct CDR3 sequences, around 20% occurring once. This sample was included in a study of T-cell reconstitution after alpha-beta-depleted transplantation in children. The TCR originated in a human donor who donated a stem cell graft to a child with acute lymphoblastic leukemia. The sample was PBMCs from the stem cell graft donor, taken from the stem cell graft. This chain connects TRBV4-1 to TRBJ2-1; tentatively, D is TRBD2 (6 bases). In DNA form, the CDR3 reads TGCGCCAGCAGCCAAGACGCTCGGGAGAGGGGCCTCTACAATGAGCAGTTCTTC. This encodes CASSQDARERGLYNEQFF.